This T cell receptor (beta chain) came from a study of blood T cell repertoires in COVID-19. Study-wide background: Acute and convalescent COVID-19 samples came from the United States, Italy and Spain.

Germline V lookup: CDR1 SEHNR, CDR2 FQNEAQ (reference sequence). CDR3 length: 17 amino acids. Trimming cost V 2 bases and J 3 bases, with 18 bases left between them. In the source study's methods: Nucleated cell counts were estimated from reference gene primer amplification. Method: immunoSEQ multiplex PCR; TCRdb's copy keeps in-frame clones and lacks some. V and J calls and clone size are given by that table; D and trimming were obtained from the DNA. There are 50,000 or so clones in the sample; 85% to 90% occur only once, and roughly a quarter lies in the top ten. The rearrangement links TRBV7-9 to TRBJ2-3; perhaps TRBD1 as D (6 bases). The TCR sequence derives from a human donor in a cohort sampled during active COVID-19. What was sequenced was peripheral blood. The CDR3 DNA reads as TGTGCCAGCAGCTTACCTCCCAGGGGAGAAAGAACAGATACGCAGTATTTT. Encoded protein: CASSLPPRGERTDTQYF. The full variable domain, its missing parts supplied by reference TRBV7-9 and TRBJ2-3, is DTGVSQNPRHKITKRGQNVTFRCDPISEHNRLYWYRQTLGQGPEFLTYFQNEAQLEKSRLLSDRFSAERPKGSFSTLEIQRTEQGDSAMYLCASSLPPRGERTDTQYFGPGTRLTVL.